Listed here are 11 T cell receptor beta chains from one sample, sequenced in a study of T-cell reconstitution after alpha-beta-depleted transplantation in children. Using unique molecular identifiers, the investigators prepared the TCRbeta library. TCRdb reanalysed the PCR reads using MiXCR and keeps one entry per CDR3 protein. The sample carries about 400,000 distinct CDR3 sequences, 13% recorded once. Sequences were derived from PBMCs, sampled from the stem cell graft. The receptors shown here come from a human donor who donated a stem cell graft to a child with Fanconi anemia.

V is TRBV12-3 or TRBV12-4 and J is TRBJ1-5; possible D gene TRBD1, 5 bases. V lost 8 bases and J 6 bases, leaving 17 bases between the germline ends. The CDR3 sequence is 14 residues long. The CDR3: CASRRGLGIQPQHF. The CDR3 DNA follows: TGTGCCAGCCGAAGGGGTTTAGGAATTCAGCCCCAGCATTTT.

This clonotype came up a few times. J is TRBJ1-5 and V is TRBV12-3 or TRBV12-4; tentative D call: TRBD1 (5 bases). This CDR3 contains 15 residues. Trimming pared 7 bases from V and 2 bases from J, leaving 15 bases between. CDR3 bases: TGTGCCAGCAAGACCGATGACAGACGCAATCAGCCCCAGCATTTT. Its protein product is CASKTDDRRNQPQHF.

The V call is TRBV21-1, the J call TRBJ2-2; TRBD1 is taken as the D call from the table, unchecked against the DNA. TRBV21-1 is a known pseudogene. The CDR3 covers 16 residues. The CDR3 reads CASSKVRTGRTGELFF. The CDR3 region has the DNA TGTGCCAGCAGCAAAGTTCGGACAGGGCGCACCGGGGAGCTGTTTTTT.

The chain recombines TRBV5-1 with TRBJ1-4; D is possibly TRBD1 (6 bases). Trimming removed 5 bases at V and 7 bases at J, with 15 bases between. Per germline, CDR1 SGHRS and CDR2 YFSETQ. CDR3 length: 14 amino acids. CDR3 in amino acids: CASSPKGGGEKLFF. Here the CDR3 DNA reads TGCGCCAGCAGTCCTAAGGGGGGAGGTGAAAAACTGTTTTTT.

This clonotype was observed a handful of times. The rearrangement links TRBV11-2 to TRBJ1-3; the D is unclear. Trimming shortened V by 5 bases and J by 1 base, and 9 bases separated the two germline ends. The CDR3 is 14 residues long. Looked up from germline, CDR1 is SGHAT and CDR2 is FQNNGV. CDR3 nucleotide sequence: TGTGCCAGCAGCGTCGGAGTGTCTGGAAACACCATATATTTT. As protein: CASSVGVSGNTIYF.

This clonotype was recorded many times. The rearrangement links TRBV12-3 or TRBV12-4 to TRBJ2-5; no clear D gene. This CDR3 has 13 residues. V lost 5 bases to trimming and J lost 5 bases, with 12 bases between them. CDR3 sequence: CASSPPLGETQYF. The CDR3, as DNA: TGTGCCAGCAGTCCGCCCCTAGGGGAGACCCAGTACTTC.

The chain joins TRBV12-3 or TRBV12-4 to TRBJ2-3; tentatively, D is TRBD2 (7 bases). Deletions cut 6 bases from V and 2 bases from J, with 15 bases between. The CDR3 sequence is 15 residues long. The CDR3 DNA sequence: TGTGCCAGCAGGGACCCCGCGGGGGCCACAGATACGCAGTATTTT. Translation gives CASRDPAGATDTQYF.

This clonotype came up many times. The CDR3 reads CSVELRGGDSYNEQFF. The CDR3 nucleotides read TGCAGCGTTGAATTGCGGGGGGGGGACTCCTACAATGAGCAGTTCTTC. The chain uses TRBV29-1 and TRBJ2-1; 9 nucleotides agree with TRBD2. Germline CDR1 reads SQVTM; CDR2 reads ANQGSEA. CDR3 length equals 16 residues. J gave up 0 bases and V 2 bases, and 5 bases lay outside the gene matches.

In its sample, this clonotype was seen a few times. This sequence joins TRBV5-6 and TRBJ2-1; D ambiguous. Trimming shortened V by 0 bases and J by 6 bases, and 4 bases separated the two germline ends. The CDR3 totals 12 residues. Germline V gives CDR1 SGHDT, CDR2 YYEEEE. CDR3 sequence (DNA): TGTGCCAGCAGCTTGGCTCCCAATGAGCAGTTCTTC. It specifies CASSLAPNEQFF.

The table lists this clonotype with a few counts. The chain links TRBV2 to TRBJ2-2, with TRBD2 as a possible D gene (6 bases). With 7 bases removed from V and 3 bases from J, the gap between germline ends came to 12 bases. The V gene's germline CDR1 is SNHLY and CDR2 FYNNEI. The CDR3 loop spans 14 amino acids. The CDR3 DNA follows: TGTGCCAGCATCGGGACTTTATACACCGGGGAGCTGTTTTTT. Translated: CASIGTLYTGELFF.

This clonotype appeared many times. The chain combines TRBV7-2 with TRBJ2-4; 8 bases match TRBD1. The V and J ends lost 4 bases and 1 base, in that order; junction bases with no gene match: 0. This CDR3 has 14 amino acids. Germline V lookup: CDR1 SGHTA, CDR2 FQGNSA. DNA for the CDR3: TGTGCCAGCAGCTGGGACAGGGCCAAAAACATTCAGTACTTC. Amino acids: CASSWDRAKNIQYF. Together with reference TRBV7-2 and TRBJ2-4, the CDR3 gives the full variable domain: GAGVSQSPSNKVTEKGKDVELRCDPISGHTALYWYRQSLGQGLEFLIYFQGNSAPDKSGLPSDRFSAERTGGSVSTLTIQRTQQEDSAVYLCASSWDRAKNIQYFGAGTRLSVL.